The clone carrying this TCR beta chain was seen only a few times. This could be a read error, since a much larger clone is one nucleotide away. These data are taken from a study of blood T cells in healthy people across ages. Each donor had 8.5 to 10 milliliters of peripheral blood drawn. From germline, CDR1 is SGHTA and CDR2 FQGNSA. The length of the CDR3 is 15 residues. PCR was performed a second time for about 6 to 12 cycles using a sample-barcoded 5' primer and a J-beta primer mix. From the 5' RACE reads, TCRdb called clonotypes with MiXCR, one entry per CDR3 protein. The sample consists of approximately 810,000 distinct CDR3 sequences, 25% to 30% of them appearing once.

This receptor was obtained from a woman of 80 years or more in good health. The chain couples TRBV7-2 to TRBJ2-1, with 14 bases lining up with TRBD2. Material: blood. CDR3 DNA: TGTGCCGGCAGCTTAGGGACTAGCGGGGGCCGGGAGCAGTTCTTC. Translation: CAGSLGTSGGREQFF. Full variable domain (missing parts from reference TRBV7-2 and TRBJ2-1): GAGVSQSPSNKVTEKGKDVELRCDPISGHTALYWYRQSLGQGLEFLIYFQGNSAPDKSGLPSDRFSAERTGGSVSTLTIQRTQQEDSAVYLCAGSLGTSGGREQFFGPGTRLTVL.